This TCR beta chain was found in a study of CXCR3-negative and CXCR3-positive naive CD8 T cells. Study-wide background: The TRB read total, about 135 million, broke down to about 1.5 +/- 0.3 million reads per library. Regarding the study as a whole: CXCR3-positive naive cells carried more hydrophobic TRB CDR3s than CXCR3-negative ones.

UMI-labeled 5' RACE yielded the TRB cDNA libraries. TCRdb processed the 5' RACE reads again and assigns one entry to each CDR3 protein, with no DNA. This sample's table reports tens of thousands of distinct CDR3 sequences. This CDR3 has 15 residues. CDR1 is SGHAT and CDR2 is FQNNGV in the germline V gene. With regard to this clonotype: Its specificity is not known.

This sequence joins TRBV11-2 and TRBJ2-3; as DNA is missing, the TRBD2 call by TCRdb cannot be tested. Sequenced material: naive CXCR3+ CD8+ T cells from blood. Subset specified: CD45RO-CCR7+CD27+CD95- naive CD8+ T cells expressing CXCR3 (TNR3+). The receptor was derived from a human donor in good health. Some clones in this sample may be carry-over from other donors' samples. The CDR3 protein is CASSFSGGSGDTQYF.